This T cell receptor beta chain was retrieved from a study of graft-versus-host responses after intestinal transplantation. Germline V gene data show CDR1 as SGHRS and CDR2 as YFSETQ. Between the trimmed V and J ends, which lost 4 bases and 5 bases, there was a span of 15 bases. This CDR3 is 14 amino acids long. Assay: immunoSEQ multiplex PCR; the TCRdb copy retains only in-frame clones and omits some. The sample holds about 14,000 clones, 35% seen once. Responders labeled with CFSE (approximately 200,000) were plated with approximately 200,000 irradiated, violet-dye-labeled stimulators. This clone showed up just a few times.

The clonotype comes from a human patient who received an intestinal transplant. The chain joins TRBV5-1 to TRBJ1-1; D is unclear. The sequences come from alloreactive CD8+ T cells from a mixed lymphocyte reaction culture, collected before intestinal transplant. The sample's subset: CFSE-low proliferating T cells sorted from approximately 6-day pre-transplant mixed lymphocyte reaction (GvH or HvG direction). CDR3: CASSLISTGTEAFF. For the CDR3, the DNA is TGCGCCAGCAGCCTCATATCGACGGGGACTGAAGCTTTCTTT.